Below are 18 T cell receptor beta chains sequenced from a single sample in a study of T-cell memory formation after mild COVID-19. TCRdb itself ran the 5' RACE reads through MiXCR, one entry per CDR3 protein. The data show just over 300,000 distinct CDR3 sequences, with roughly 21% seen just once and roughly 20% held by the top ten. Input material: PBMCs or a T cell subset sorted from them (not recorded which). The receptor set was obtained from a man younger than 35 who had mild COVID-19 (a few samples of this study predate the infection). Cell type and time point are not known.

The chain has TRBV27 and TRBJ2-7; D possibly corresponds to TRBD2 (6 bases). The CDR3 covers 13 residues. Germline CDR1 reads MNHEY; CDR2 reads SMNVEV (reference sequence). Between the trimmed V and J ends, which lost 6 bases and 1 base, there was a span of 10 bases. The CDR3 region is CASRAGGSYEQYF. In DNA form, the CDR3 reads TGTGCCAGCAGGGCCGGGGGTTCCTACGAGCAGTACTTC.

Only a few counts were recorded for this clonotype. The rearrangement links TRBV6-2 or TRBV6-3 to TRBJ2-5, with TRBD2 matching 11 bases. The V gene end was trimmed by 5 bases and the J gene end by 2 bases; junction bases not matched to a gene: 7. The germline V gene encodes CDR1 MNHEY and CDR2 SVGEGT. The CDR3 loop spans 16 amino acids. CDR3 coding DNA: TGTGCCAGCAGTCCCCTACTAGCGGGGGAGCAAGAGACCCAGTACTTC. It specifies CASSPLLAGEQETQYF.

This clonotype was seen ten or more times. The chain couples TRBV7-8 to TRBJ2-1; D possibly corresponds to TRBD1 (6 bases). In germline, CDR1 is SGHVS, CDR2 FQNEAQ. CDR3 length equals 15 residues. V lost 4 bases, J lost 0 bases, and 10 bases lay in between. CDR3 nucleotides: TGTGCCAGCAGCTCCAGGGGTAGCTCCTACAATGAGCAGTTCTTC. Translating it yields CASSSRGSSYNEQFF.

This clonotype was recorded many times. The V and J genes are TRBV28 and TRBJ1-1, with 8 bases identical to TRBD1. CDR3 length: 16 amino acids. J was trimmed by 1 base and V by 0 bases; bases with no gene match: 4. Germline CDR1 MDHEN, CDR2 SYDVKM. CDR3 protein: CASSLWADRGNTEAFF. CDR3 DNA: TGTGCCAGCAGTTTATGGGCCGACAGGGGGAACACTGAAGCTTTCTTT.

This clonotype was picked up many times. The chain links TRBV5-1 to TRBJ1-4; TRBD1 might be the D (6 bases). The CDR3 totals 14 residues. The V gene's germline CDR1 is SGHRS and CDR2 YFSETQ. The germline V and J ends were trimmed by 4 bases and 4 bases, with 11 bases remaining between them. The CDR3, as DNA: TGCGCCAGCAGCCGGGGGCTGGGTAATGAAAAACTGTTTTTT. Encoded protein: CASSRGLGNEKLFF. Filled out from reference TRBV5-1 and TRBJ1-4, the complete variable domain reads KAGVTQTPRYLIKTRGQQVTLSCSPISGHRSVSWYQQTPGQGLQFLFEYFSETQRNKGNFPGRFSGRQFSNSRSEMNVSTLELGDSALYLCASSRGLGNEKLFFGSGTQLSVL.

There are a few counts of this clonotype. This chain connects TRBV7-8 to TRBJ2-1; D remains ambiguous. CDR1 is SGHVS, CDR2 FQNEAQ, per germline. CDR3 length: 11 residues. V dropped 5 bases and J dropped 7 bases, with 6 bases sitting between them. This CDR3 reads CASSNVNEQFF. In nucleotides, the CDR3 is TGTGCCAGCAGCAACGTTAATGAGCAGTTCTTC.

The table lists this clonotype with a few counts. The genes are TRBV5-6 and TRBJ2-7, with D maybe TRBD2 (6 bases). Germline CDR1 is SGHDT and CDR2 is YYEEEE. V lost 4 bases and J 6 bases, leaving 11 bases between the germline ends. The CDR3 consists of 12 residues. The CDR3 DNA reads as TGTGCCAGCAGCGCCGGGACTCTCGAGCAGTACTTC. Translation: CASSAGTLEQYF.

This clonotype was found once. The chain joins TRBV12-3 or TRBV12-4 to TRBJ1-1; no definite D call. V was trimmed by 6 bases and J by 1 base, leaving 12 bases between them. CDR3 length: 14 amino acids. In DNA, the CDR3 is TGTGCCAGCAGCAGATACGGAAAGAACACTGAAGCTTTCTTT. Translating it yields CASSRYGKNTEAFF.

The V and J genes are TRBV20-1 and TRBJ2-7; no reliable D call. The CDR3 length is 14 residues. From germline, CDR1 is DFQATT and CDR2 SNEGSKA (reference sequence). The ends were cut back, 3 bases at V and 0 bases at J, with 12 bases in the middle. CDR3 residues: CSARDRASSYEQYV. CDR3 sequence (DNA): TGCAGTGCTAGGGATAGAGCGAGCTCCTACGAGCAGTACGTC.

The chain combines TRBV5-6 with TRBJ2-7, with 7 bases aligning to TRBD1. Per the germline V gene, CDR1 is SGHDT and CDR2 is YYEEEE. With 4 bases clipped from V and 2 bases from J, the junction kept 9 bases outside the gene matches. The CDR3 contains 15 residues. CDR3 DNA: TGTGCCAGCAGCGATCGTTGGGACAGAGCCTACGAGCAGTACTTC. It encodes CASSDRWDRAYEQYF.

There are many counts of this clonotype. The V and J genes are TRBV5-5 and TRBJ2-1; 9 bases agree with TRBD1. The CDR3 extends over 16 amino acids. Germline V gene sequence: CDR1 SGHKS, CDR2 YYEKEE (reference sequence). V lost 4 bases to trimming and J lost 1 base; unmatched junction nucleotides: 6. The CDR3 DNA is TGTGCCAGCAGCAACACCGGGACAGGGTCCTACAATGAGCAGTTCTTC. Its protein product is CASSNTGTGSYNEQFF. Full variable domain (outside the CDR3, taken from reference TRBV5-5 and TRBJ2-1): DAGVTQSPTHLIKTRGQQVTLRCSPISGHKSVSWYQQVLGQGPQFIFQYYEKEERGRGNFPDRFSARQFPNYSSELNVNALLLGDSALYLCASSNTGTGSYNEQFFGPGTRLTVL.

This clonotype was seen a handful of times. V and J are TRBV6-2 or TRBV6-3 and TRBJ2-5; D possibly corresponds to TRBD1 (5 bases). Germline V gene lookup returns CDR1 MNHEY and CDR2 SVGEGT. This CDR3 contains 14 residues. Deletions cut 5 bases from V and 5 bases from J, with 15 bases between. The CDR3 region is CASSRMQGGETQYF. CDR3 bases: TGTGCCAGCAGTCGGATGCAGGGTGGGGAGACCCAGTACTTC.

This clonotype has just a few counts. The CDR3 nucleotides are TGTGCCAGCAGCCCTAAAGTGGGGGTTGGTGAAAAACTGTTTTTT. Its protein is CASSPKVGVGEKLFF. V is TRBV9 and J is TRBJ1-4, with D possibly being TRBD1 (5 bases). Between the trimmed V and J ends, which lost 4 bases and 7 bases, there was a span of 17 bases. The CDR3 covers 15 residues. Germline CDR1 reads SGDLS; CDR2 reads YYNGEE.

The J gene is TRBJ2-2, the V gene TRBV5-1; maybe TRBD1 (6 bases). The CDR3 is made up of 16 amino acids. Germline values: CDR1 SGHRS, CDR2 YFSETQ. The V end lost 5 bases, the J end lost 5 bases, and 19 bases lay between the germline ends. CDR3 sequence (DNA): TGCGCCAGCAGTTTTGTAGGGACAATATATACCGGGGAGCTGTTTTTT. It translates to CASSFVGTIYTGELFF.

The rearrangement joins TRBV7-9 to TRBJ1-2; D not resolved. V was clipped by 1 base and J by 4 bases, with 7 bases between them. This CDR3 is 13 amino acids long. The germline CDR1 and CDR2 sequences are SEHNR and FQNEAQ (reference sequence). The CDR3 loop is CASSLEDSYGYTF. CDR3 DNA sequence: TGTGCCAGCAGCTTAGAGGATTCCTATGGCTACACCTTC.

The V call is TRBV7-9, the J call TRBJ1-5, with 7 nucleotides matching TRBD1. Losses at the gene ends were 5 bases for V and 7 bases for J; bases not matched to a gene: 8. Germline lookup yields CDR1 SEHNR and CDR2 FQNEAQ (reference sequence). This CDR3 contains 14 residues. The CDR3 region has the DNA TGTGCCAGCAGCGCCGGGACAGTGGGACAGCCCCAGCATTTT. Its translation is CASSAGTVGQPQHF.

This clonotype was found many times. The V call is TRBV12-3 or TRBV12-4, the J call TRBJ2-3; TRBD1 is a possible D gene (5 bases). V was trimmed by 6 bases and J by 8 bases, leaving 12 bases between them. The CDR3 is made up of 12 amino acids. Here the CDR3 reads CASRAGHGTQYF. CDR3 bases: TGTGCCAGCAGGGCAGGGCACGGTACGCAGTATTTT.

The gene calls are TRBV12-3 or TRBV12-4 and TRBJ1-2; TRBD1 matches at 8 bases. With V trimmed by 6 bases and J by 8 bases, 2 bases remained unmatched. The CDR3 loop spans 11 amino acids. The CDR3 coding sequence is TGTGCCAGCAGACAGGGGGGCGGCTACACCTTC. Translation gives CASRQGGGYTF.